Below, 32 T cell receptor beta chains from the same sample are listed, as sequenced in a study of shared clonotypes between healthy human individuals. CD45RO-negative cells were positively selected for CCR7, leaving out terminally differentiated effector memory CD45RA+ cells. Method: immunoSEQ multiplex PCR; TCRdb's copy keeps in-frame clones and lacks some. The data contain hundreds of thousands of clones, about 91% of them seen just once; the ten biggest clones take up approximately 24%. Specimen: naive CD8+ T cells sorted from blood. These TCRs come from a young man in good health.

The table lists this clone with a count of one. The rearrangement uses TRBV30 and TRBJ2-1; D gene uncertain. Trimming removed 0 bases at V and 0 bases at J, with 9 bases between. Germline assignment: CDR1 GTSNPN and CDR2 SVGIG (reference sequence). This CDR3 spans 15 amino acids. Here the CDR3 DNA reads TGTGCCTGGAGTGTACCAGCGAGCTCCTACAATGAGCAGTTCTTC. Encoded protein: CAWSVPASSYNEQFF.

The genes are TRBV29-1 and TRBJ2-7; 13 bases agree with TRBD2. With 6 bases clipped from V and 6 bases from J, the junction kept 5 bases outside the gene matches. CDR1 is SQVTM, CDR2 ANQGSEA, per germline. The CDR3 length is 13 residues. The CDR3 loop is CSVAGTSGTEQYF. Written as DNA, the CDR3 is TGCAGCGTAGCCGGGACTAGCGGGACCGAGCAGTACTTC.

This chain connects TRBV10-3 to TRBJ2-5; weak D call: TRBD1 (6 bases). The germline V and J ends were trimmed by 6 bases and 1 base, with 21 bases remaining between them. This CDR3 contains 17 residues. Germline loops: CDR1 ENHRY, CDR2 SYGVKD. The DNA for the CDR3 is TGTGCCATCAGGGGGGAACAACGAACAGGGATCCAAGAGACCCAGTACTTC. Translating gives CAIRGEQRTGIQETQYF.

V usage is TRBV4-1 and J usage is TRBJ2-2; 7 bases align to TRBD2. CDR1 is MGHRA and CDR2 is YSYEKL in the germline V gene. The CDR3 spans 15 residues. V lost 3 bases and J lost 9; bases outside the gene matches: 10. CDR3 DNA: TGCGCCAGCAGCCACCTACTTCACAGCGGGAGGGAGCTGTTTTTT. Its translation: CASSHLLHSGRELFF.

The V gene is TRBV7-9, the J gene TRBJ1-2; TRBD1 aligns across 8 bases. Germline lookup yields CDR1 SEHNR and CDR2 FQNEAQ (reference sequence). V shed 4 bases and J 4 bases; nucleotides not matched to a gene: 5. The CDR3 spans 14 residues. The CDR3 region has the DNA TGTGCCAGCAGCTCATCAGGGGGCGTCTATGGCTACACCTTC. It is translated as CASSSSGGVYGYTF. Combining the CDR3 with reference TRBV7-9 and TRBJ1-2 gives the whole variable domain DTGVSQNPRHKITKRGQNVTFRCDPISEHNRLYWYRQTLGQGPEFLTYFQNEAQLEKSRLLSDRFSAERPKGSFSTLEIQRTEQGDSAMYLCASSSSGGVYGYTFGSGTRLTVV.

The J gene is TRBJ1-4, the V gene TRBV19; tentatively, D is TRBD1 (6 bases). This CDR3 comprises 15 residues. Germline CDR1 and CDR2: LNHDA and SQIVND (reference sequence). Trimming pared 5 bases from V and 6 bases from J, leaving 16 bases between. The chain's CDR3 is CASSDNREGDEKLFF. In DNA, the CDR3 is TGTGCCAGTAGTGATAACAGGGAAGGGGATGAAAAACTGTTTTTT.

This chain connects TRBV15 to TRBJ2-1, with 7 bases matching TRBD1. The length of the CDR3 is 14 residues. With 3 bases clipped from V and 4 bases from J, the junction kept 3 bases outside the gene matches. In germline, CDR1 is LNHNV, CDR2 YYDKDF (reference sequence). The CDR3 region has the DNA TGTGCCACCAGCAGGAACAGGGGATACAATGAGCAGTTCTTC. Translated, it gives CATSRNRGYNEQFF.

The chain's CDR3 is CATSARSSYYGYTF. As DNA, the CDR3 is TGTGCCACCTCGGCGAGGAGCTCCTACTATGGCTACACCTTC. This rearrangement joins TRBV28 to TRBJ1-2; D call uncertain. The CDR3 runs 14 residues. Per germline, CDR1 MDHEN and CDR2 SYDVKM. The V end was cut by 10 bases, the J end by 3 bases, with 18 bases between.

V and J are TRBV6-5 and TRBJ1-2; D is possibly TRBD1 (6 bases). This CDR3 is 14 amino acids long. Trimming shortened V by 2 bases and J by 5 bases, and 12 bases separated the two germline ends. The germline V gene encodes CDR1 MNHEY and CDR2 SVGAGI. The CDR3 here is CASSYEGGAYGYTF. In DNA form, the CDR3 reads TGTGCCAGCAGTTACGAGGGGGGCGCGTATGGCTACACCTTC.

V gene TRBV25-1 combines with J gene TRBJ2-2; no reliable D call. The CDR3 has 14 amino acids. The V and J ends lost 5 bases and 6 bases respectively, with 13 bases between them. Per germline, CDR1 MGHDK and CDR2 SYGVNS. The CDR3 DNA is TGTGCCAGCAGTAAATGGGGTGGAGCCGGGGAGCTGTTTTTT. This encodes CASSKWGGAGELFF.

The rearrangement links TRBV28 to TRBJ2-5; the D gene is possibly TRBD1 (6 bases). V was clipped by 5 bases and J by 2 bases, with 9 bases between them. The V gene's germline CDR1 is MDHEN and CDR2 SYDVKM. This CDR3 has 13 amino acids. CDR3 nucleotides: TGTGCCAGCAGTAGGGACAATCAAGAGACCCAGTACTTC. Its protein is CASSRDNQETQYF.

The gene calls are TRBV9 and TRBJ2-3; 8 bases fit TRBD1. Germline trimming cut 0 bases from V and 5 bases from J; bases unmatched to any gene: 8. The CDR3 length is 16 residues. Germline loops: CDR1 SGDLS, CDR2 YYNGEE. CDR3 sequence: CASSVGRQGAGDTQYF. DNA of the CDR3: TGTGCCAGCAGCGTAGGTCGCCAGGGGGCGGGAGATACGCAGTATTTT.

The rearrangement links TRBV7-6 to TRBJ2-7, with 12 bases matching TRBD2. The CDR3 consists of 17 residues. Germline V gene sequence: CDR1 SGHVS, CDR2 FNYEAQ. The V and J ends lost 5 bases and 6 bases, in that order; junction bases with no gene match: 14. CDR3 nucleotide sequence: TGTGCCAGCAGCCCCTCTCTTGGACTAGCGGGGACCCGCGAGCAGTACTTC. Its protein is CASSPSLGLAGTREQYF.

The J gene is TRBJ1-2, the V gene TRBV29-1; 10 nucleotides align to TRBD1. Germline assignment: CDR1 SQVTM and CDR2 ANQGSEA. The V and J ends lost 2 bases and 4 bases, in that order; junction bases with no gene match: 4. This CDR3 spans 14 amino acids. The CDR3 loop reads CSVENRTGGYGYTF. DNA for the CDR3: TGCAGCGTTGAAAATAGGACAGGGGGCTATGGCTACACCTTC.

V is TRBV7-6 and J is TRBJ2-7; D may be TRBD1 (6 bases). The CDR3 is 12 residues long. CDR1 and CDR2 (germline): SGHVS, FNYEAQ. The V and J ends lost 4 bases and 9 bases respectively, with 13 bases between them. CDR3 bases: TGTGCCAGCAGCTCCGAGAAGGACAGGCAGTACTTC. This sequence encodes CASSSEKDRQYF.

The chain employs TRBV9 and TRBJ2-7; 8 bases fit TRBD2. The junction had 6 bases not matched to a gene; V was cut back by 4 bases and J by 6 bases. In germline, CDR1 is SGDLS, CDR2 YYNGEE. The CDR3 runs 13 residues. The CDR3 region has the DNA TGTGCCAGCAGCCCGGGAGGGCCAATCGAGCAGTACTTC. This translates into CASSPGGPIEQYF.

V and J are TRBV21-1 and TRBJ2-3; the D segment call TRBD2 is taken from the table without a DNA check. TRBV21-1 is a pseudogene locus. This CDR3 is 18 amino acids long. The CDR3 DNA reads TGTGCCAGCAGCAATGATCAATTGGCGGGAGCCCGGACAGATACGCAGTATTTT. Translated, it gives CASSNDQLAGARTDTQYF.

V gene TRBV27 combines with J gene TRBJ2-3; D uncertain. In germline, CDR1 is MNHEY, CDR2 SMNVEV (reference sequence). The CDR3 sequence is 14 residues long. The V end lost 5 bases, the J end lost 0 bases, and 9 bases lay between the germline ends. As DNA, the CDR3 is TGTGCCAGCAGTCCCTACCTCAGCACAGATACGCAGTATTTT. The encoded protein is CASSPYLSTDTQYF.

This sequence joins TRBV7-6 and TRBJ2-3; D call uncertain. The V gene lost 1 base and the J gene lost 4 bases, with 12 bases spanning the gap. CDR3 length equals 15 residues. Looked up from germline, CDR1 is SGHVS and CDR2 is FNYEAQ. For the CDR3, the DNA is TGTGCCAGCAGCTTAGTCGAGGATTTTCCAGATACGCAGTATTTT. As protein: CASSLVEDFPDTQYF.

This sequence joins TRBV9 and TRBJ2-1; D gene ambiguous. The CDR3 totals 15 residues. Trimming left V 0 bases short and J 8 bases short, with 15 bases between. The V gene's germline CDR1 is SGDLS and CDR2 YYNGEE. Written as DNA, the CDR3 is TGTGCCAGCAGCGTAGACGGCCCACCAAGGCATGAGCAGTTCTTC. It translates to CASSVDGPPRHEQFF. Full variable domain (missing parts from reference TRBV9 and TRBJ2-1): DSGVTQTPKHLITATGQRVTLRCSPRSGDLSVYWYQQSLDQGLQFLIQYYNGEERAKGNILERFSAQQFPDLHSELNLSSLELGDSALYFCASSVDGPPRHEQFFGPGTRLTVL.

This clone was found once. This rearrangement joins TRBV28 to TRBJ2-6; perhaps TRBD2 as D (5 bases). This CDR3 has 16 amino acids. Per germline, CDR1 MDHEN and CDR2 SYDVKM. The V and J ends lost 3 bases and 4 bases respectively, with 13 bases between them. The DNA of the CDR3 is TGTGCCAGCAGTTTTCCCCGGGAAGGGGGGGCCAACGTCCTGACTTTC. Protein sequence: CASSFPREGGANVLTF.

V is TRBV5-8 and J is TRBJ2-4; D is tentatively TRBD1 or TRBD2 (5 bases each). V lost 2 bases and J 5 bases, leaving 11 bases between the germline ends. Germline V gene data show CDR1 as SGHTS and CDR2 as YDEGEE. This CDR3 comprises 14 residues. CDR3 sequence reads: CASSFVGTENIQYF. In DNA form, the CDR3 reads TGTGCCAGCAGCTTTGTTGGGACGGAAAACATTCAGTACTTC.

The chain links TRBV5-1 to TRBJ2-7, with 9 bases lining up with TRBD1. The CDR3 runs to 17 residues. Germline trimming cut 0 bases from V and 4 bases from J; bases unmatched to any gene: 11. CDR1 is SGHRS and CDR2 is YFSETQ in the germline V gene. The CDR3 bases are TGCGCCAGCAGCTTGGTGGTCGGGGACAGGGAACGGTACGAGCAGTACTTC. Translated: CASSLVVGDRERYEQYF. Complete variable domain (other parts from reference TRBV5-1 and TRBJ2-7): KAGVTQTPRYLIKTRGQQVTLSCSPISGHRSVSWYQQTPGQGLQFLFEYFSETQRNKGNFPGRFSGRQFSNSRSEMNVSTLELGDSALYLCASSLVVGDRERYEQYFGPGTRLTVT.

The chain combines TRBV29-1 with TRBJ2-2, with D hard to call. The CDR3 totals 18 residues. The germline gives CDR1 SQVTM, CDR2 ANQGSEA. V was trimmed by 7 bases and J by 3 bases, leaving 27 bases between them. The CDR3 DNA sequence: TGCAGCGCTATAATCCCGGGCAGACACACGATTTACACCGGGGAGCTGTTTTTT. Encoded protein: CSAIIPGRHTIYTGELFF.

The chain is built from TRBV11-1 and TRBJ2-4, with D possibly called TRBD1 or TRBD2 (5 bases each). The CDR3 contains 17 residues. V lost 1 base and J lost 5, with 18 bases in between. CDR1 is SGHAT and CDR2 is FQDESV in the germline V gene (reference sequence). The CDR3 bases are TGTGCCAGCAGCTTAGGTTTGCTGGAACTGGGGGAAAACATTCAGTACTTC. Residues: CASSLGLLELGENIQYF.

The J gene is TRBJ2-2, the V gene TRBV7-9, with TRBD1 matching over 7 bases. Looked up from germline, CDR1 is SEHNR and CDR2 is FQNEAQ (reference sequence). The CDR3 extends over 13 amino acids. With 8 bases clipped from V and 3 bases from J, the junction kept 3 bases outside the gene matches. The CDR3 bases are TGTGCCAGCCCTGGACAGGACACCGGGGAGCTGTTTTTT. Its translation: CASPGQDTGELFF.

A single count supports this clone. J is TRBJ2-7 and V is TRBV27, with TRBD1 as a possible D gene (6 bases). The germline V gene encodes CDR1 MNHEY and CDR2 SMNVEV (reference sequence). V lost 5 bases, J lost 2 bases, and 19 bases lay in between. CDR3 length: 16 residues. CDR3 residues: CASSPHRSRGTYEQYF. The CDR3 bases are TGTGCCAGCAGTCCCCATCGTTCCAGGGGAACCTACGAGCAGTACTTC.

The V and J genes are TRBV6-1 and TRBJ2-1; D is perhaps TRBD1 or TRBD2 (5 bases each). The germline gives CDR1 MNHNS, CDR2 SASEGT. With 1 base removed from V and 3 bases from J, the gap between germline ends came to 16 bases. The CDR3 is made up of 17 amino acids. The CDR3, as DNA: TGTGCCAGCAGTGAAGGGGACCCGCCTATGATCTACAATGAGCAGTTCTTC. Its protein is CASSEGDPPMIYNEQFF.

This clone was detected only once. V usage is TRBV7-9 and J usage is TRBJ1-1; weak D call: TRBD1 (5 bases). This CDR3 comprises 15 residues. The V gene lost 1 base and the J gene lost 5 bases, with 14 bases spanning the gap. Germline V gene sequence: CDR1 SEHNR, CDR2 FQNEAQ (reference sequence). CDR3 bases: TGTGCCAGCAGCTTAGGGGGCGGGGATCGGACTGAAGCTTTCTTT. Encoded protein: CASSLGGGDRTEAFF.

The V call is TRBV11-2, the J call TRBJ2-1, with a tentative D call TRBD2 (6 bases). The CDR3 loop spans 13 amino acids. The V end lost 5 bases, the J end lost 8 bases, and 13 bases lay between the germline ends. The germline V gene has CDR1 SGHAT and CDR2 FQNNGV. The CDR3 sequence: CASSIPGGDEQFF. The CDR3 coding sequence is TGTGCCAGCAGCATACCCGGAGGGGATGAGCAGTTCTTC.

The chain couples TRBV13 to TRBJ1-1; 10 positions match TRBD1. Unmatched junction bases numbered 17, after V lost 4 bases and J lost 3 bases. CDR1 and CDR2 (germline): PRHDT, FYEKMQ (reference sequence). The CDR3 is 19 residues long. The CDR3 loop is CASSSIGGTGERVDTEAFF. In nucleotides, the CDR3 is TGTGCCAGCAGCTCGATCGGCGGGACAGGGGAAAGGGTGGACACTGAAGCTTTCTTT.

V is TRBV7-6 and J is TRBJ1-4; D not certain. V shed 5 bases and J shed 8 bases, with 21 bases lying between them. CDR3 length: 16 amino acids. Germline V gene sequence: CDR1 SGHVS, CDR2 FNYEAQ. As DNA, the CDR3 is TGTGCCAGCAGCCGAAACGGCGGACTCCTCCAAGAAAAACTGTTTTTT. It translates to CASSRNGGLLQEKLFF.